The clone carrying this T cell receptor (beta chain) was detected ten times or more. As yet, its antigen is unknown. This sample was taken from a study of regulatory T cells in long-lasting Graves disease. Study-wide results and caveats: Having only a small sample size may have limited accuracy.

Time point described: newly diagnosed GD, antithyroid drugs for less than 3 months. The TCR library was prepared using RNA isolated from PBMCs. Sequencing libraries for TCR beta were prepared with iRepertoire HTBI primers and Arm-PCR of CDR3 regions. TCRdb ran MiXCR on the multiplex PCR reads and lists one entry per CDR3 protein. The sample includes some 600,000 distinct CDR3 sequences, around 15% seen only once; the top ten take around 13%. V trimming: 5 bases; J trimming: 7 bases; junction bases outside the gene matches: 8. The CDR3 has 15 residues. Germline V CDR1 and CDR2: SGHNT, YENEEA. These sequences were also reported in another study, on T cells in Graves' hyperthyroidism and ophthalmopathy.

The sequence derives from a man aged 18 to 29 with Graves disease. Sequencing was performed on peripheral blood mononuclear cells (PBMCs), taken at new diagnosis, from a patient treated with antithyroid drugs. J is TRBJ2-1 and V is TRBV11-3; 10 positions match TRBD1. The CDR3 region is CASSPGQGVRNEQFF. The CDR3 DNA is TGTGCCAGCAGCCCAGGACAGGGGGTTCGAAATGAGCAGTTCTTC.